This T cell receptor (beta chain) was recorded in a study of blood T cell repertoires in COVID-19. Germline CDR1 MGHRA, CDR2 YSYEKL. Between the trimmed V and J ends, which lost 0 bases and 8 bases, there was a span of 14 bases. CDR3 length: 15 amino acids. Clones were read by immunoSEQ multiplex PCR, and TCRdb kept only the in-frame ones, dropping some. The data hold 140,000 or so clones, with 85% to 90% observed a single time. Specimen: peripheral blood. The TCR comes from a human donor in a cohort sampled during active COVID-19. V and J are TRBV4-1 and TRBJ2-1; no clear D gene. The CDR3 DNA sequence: TGCGCCAGCAGCCAAGATTTTTGGAAGCAGGATGAGCAGTTCTTC. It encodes CASSQDFWKQDEQFF.